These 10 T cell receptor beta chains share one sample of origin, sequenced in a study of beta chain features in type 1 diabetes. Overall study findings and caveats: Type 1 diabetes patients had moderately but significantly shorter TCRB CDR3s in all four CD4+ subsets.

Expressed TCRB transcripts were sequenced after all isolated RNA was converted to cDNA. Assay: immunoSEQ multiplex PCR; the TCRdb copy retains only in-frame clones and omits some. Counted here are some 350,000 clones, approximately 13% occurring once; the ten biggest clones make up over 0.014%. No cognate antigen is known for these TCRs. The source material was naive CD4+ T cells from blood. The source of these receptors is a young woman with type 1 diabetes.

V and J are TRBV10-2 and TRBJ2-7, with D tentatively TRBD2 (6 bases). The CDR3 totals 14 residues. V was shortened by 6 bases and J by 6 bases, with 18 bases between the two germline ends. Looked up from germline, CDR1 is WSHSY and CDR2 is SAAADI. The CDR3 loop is CASRKTRVALEQYV. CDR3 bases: TGCGCCAGCAGAAAGACTAGAGTTGCCCTCGAGCAGTACGTC.

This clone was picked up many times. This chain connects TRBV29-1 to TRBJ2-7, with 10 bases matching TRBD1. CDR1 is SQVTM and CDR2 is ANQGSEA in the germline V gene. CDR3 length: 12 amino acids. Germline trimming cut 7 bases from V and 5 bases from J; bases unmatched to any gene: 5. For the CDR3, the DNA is TGCAGCGGCAGCGGGACAGGGGACGAGCAGTACTTC. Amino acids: CSGSGTGDEQYF.

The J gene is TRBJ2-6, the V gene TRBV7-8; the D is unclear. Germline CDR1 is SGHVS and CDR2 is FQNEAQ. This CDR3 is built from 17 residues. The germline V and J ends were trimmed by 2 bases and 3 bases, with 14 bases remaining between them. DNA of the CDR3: TGTGCCAGCAGCTTACGTTTCATCTACGTTGGGGCCAACGTCCTGACTTTC. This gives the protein CASSLRFIYVGANVLTF.

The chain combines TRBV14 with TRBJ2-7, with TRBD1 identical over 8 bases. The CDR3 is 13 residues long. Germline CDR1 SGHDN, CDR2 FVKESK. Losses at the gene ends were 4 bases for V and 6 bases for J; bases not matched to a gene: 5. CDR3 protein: CASSPTGGSEQYV. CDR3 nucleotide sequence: TGTGCCAGCAGCCCAACAGGGGGGAGCGAGCAGTACGTC.

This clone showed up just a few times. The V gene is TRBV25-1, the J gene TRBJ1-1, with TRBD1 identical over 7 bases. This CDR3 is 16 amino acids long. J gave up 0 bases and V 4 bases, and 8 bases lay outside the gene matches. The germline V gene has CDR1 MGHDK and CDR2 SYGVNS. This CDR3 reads CASSVGTALMNTEAFF. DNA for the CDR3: TGTGCCAGCAGTGTGGGGACAGCCTTGATGAACACTGAAGCTTTCTTT.

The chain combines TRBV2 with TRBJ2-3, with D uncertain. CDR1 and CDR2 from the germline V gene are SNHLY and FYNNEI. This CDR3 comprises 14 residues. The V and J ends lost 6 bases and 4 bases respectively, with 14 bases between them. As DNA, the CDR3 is TGTGCCAGCAGCGGGTCGCGATGGGCAGATACGCAGTATTTT. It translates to CASSGSRWADTQYF.

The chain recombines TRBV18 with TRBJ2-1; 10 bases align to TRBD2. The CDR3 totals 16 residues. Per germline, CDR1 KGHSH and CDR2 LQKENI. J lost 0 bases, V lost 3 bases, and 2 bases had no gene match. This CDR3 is CASSPWTSGSYNEQFF. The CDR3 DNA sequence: TGTGCCAGCTCACCTTGGACTAGCGGCTCCTACAATGAGCAGTTCTTC.

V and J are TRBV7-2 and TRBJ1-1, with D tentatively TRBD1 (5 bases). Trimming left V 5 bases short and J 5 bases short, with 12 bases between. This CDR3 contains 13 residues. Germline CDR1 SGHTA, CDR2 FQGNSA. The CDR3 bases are TGTGCCAGCAGCCCCCAGGGTGGGACTGAAGCTTTCTTT. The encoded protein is CASSPQGGTEAFF. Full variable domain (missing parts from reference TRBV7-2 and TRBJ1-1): GAGVSQSPSNKVTEKGKDVELRCDPISGHTALYWYRQSLGQGLEFLIYFQGNSAPDKSGLPSDRFSAERTGGSVSTLTIQRTQQEDSAVYLCASSPQGGTEAFFGQGTRLTVV.

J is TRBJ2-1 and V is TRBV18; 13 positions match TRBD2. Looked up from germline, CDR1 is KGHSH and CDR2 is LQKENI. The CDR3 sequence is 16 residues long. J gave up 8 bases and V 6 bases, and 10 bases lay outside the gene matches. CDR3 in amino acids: CASSPTGLAGSHEQFF. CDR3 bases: TGTGCCAGCTCCCCAACGGGACTAGCGGGAAGCCATGAGCAGTTCTTC. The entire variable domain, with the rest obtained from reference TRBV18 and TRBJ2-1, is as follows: NAGVMQNPRHLVRRRGQEARLRCSPMKGHSHVYWYRQLPEEGLKFMVYLQKENIIDESGMPKERFSAEFPKEGPSILRIQQVVRGDSAAYFCASSPTGLAGSHEQFFGPGTRLTVL.

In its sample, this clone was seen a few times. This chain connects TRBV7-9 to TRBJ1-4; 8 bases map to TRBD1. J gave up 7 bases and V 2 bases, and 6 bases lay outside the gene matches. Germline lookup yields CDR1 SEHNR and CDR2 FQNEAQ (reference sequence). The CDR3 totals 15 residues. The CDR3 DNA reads TGTGCCAGCAGCTTAACGGCAGGGGGCGGTGAAAAACTGTTTTTT. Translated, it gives CASSLTAGGGEKLFF.